Presented here are 25 T cell receptor beta chains from one specimen sequenced in a study of OX40 agonist ivuxolimab in advanced cancers. Measured with immunoSEQ multiplex PCR; TCRdb has only the in-frame clones, and not every one. The data hold tens of thousands of clones, with around nine tenths observed a single time. Material: CD4+ or CD8+ T cells sorted from blood, obtained in a trial of the OX40 agonist ivuxolimab. The source is an adult with an advanced solid tumor such as melanoma, head and neck, liver or kidney cancer.

This clone appeared a few times. The chain has TRBV15 and TRBJ2-1; D remains ambiguous. The CDR3 covers 13 residues. CDR1 is LNHNV, CDR2 YYDKDF, per germline (reference sequence). Trimming took off 1 base at V and 7 bases at J, with 8 bases between the two ends. Here the CDR3 DNA reads TGTGCCACCAGCAGAGGCCCACGTAATGAGCAGTTCTTC. It encodes CATSRGPRNEQFF.

As regards this clone: Germline and junction disagree at one end, which may indicate a read error. This chain links TRBV6-5 with TRBJ2-7, with D tentatively TRBD1 or TRBD2 (5 bases each). There are 14 residues in the CDR3. Germline V gene data show CDR1 as MNHEY and CDR2 as SVGAGI. The CDR3 is CAISGTSSSYEQYF. The CDR3 DNA reads TGTGCCATCAGTGGGACGTCGAGCTCCTACGAGCAGTACTTC.

The chain combines TRBV5-4 with TRBJ2-3; the D is unclear. Per germline, CDR1 SGHNT and CDR2 YYREEE (reference sequence). The CDR3 is made up of 12 amino acids. V lost 4 bases and J lost 0, with 3 bases in between. CDR3 DNA: TGTGCCAGCAGCCGAAGCACAGATACGCAGTATTTT. It yields the protein CASSRSTDTQYF.

The chain combines TRBV29-1 with TRBJ2-3, with 10 nucleotides matching TRBD2. Germline loops: CDR1 SQVTM, CDR2 ANQGSEA. The CDR3 contains 14 residues. J lost 1 base, V lost 4 bases, and 2 bases had no gene match. Here the CDR3 DNA reads TGCAGCGTTGCTAGCGGGGGTGGCACAGATACGCAGTATTTT. Protein: CSVASGGGTDTQYF.

The chain uses TRBV19 and TRBJ1-5, with D possibly TRBD1 on 5 matching bases. V lost 8 bases to trimming and J lost 2 bases, with 22 bases between them. The germline V gene encodes CDR1 LNHDA and CDR2 SQIVND (reference sequence). The CDR3 is made up of 17 amino acids. This CDR3 is CASRPPSDQGRNQPQHF. CDR3 bases: TGTGCCAGTCGCCCCCCTTCCGACCAGGGTCGCAATCAGCCCCAGCATTTT.

The gene calls are TRBV7-2 and TRBJ2-7; 8 nucleotides match TRBD2. Germline V gives CDR1 SGHTA, CDR2 FQGNSA. V lost 5 bases to trimming and J lost 2 bases; unmatched junction nucleotides: 20. CDR3 length: 19 amino acids. CDR3 residues: CASSPIIPRLAPLAYEQYF. The CDR3 DNA reads as TGTGCCAGCAGCCCCATTATCCCGCGACTAGCGCCCCTGGCCTACGAGCAGTACTTC.

This chain uses TRBV19 with TRBJ2-3, with 11 nucleotides matching TRBD2. The J segment lost 9 bases and the V segment lost 2 bases, leaving 4 bases of the junction unmatched. CDR1 is LNHDA and CDR2 is SQIVND in the germline V gene (reference sequence). This CDR3 is 14 amino acids long. The CDR3 sequence is CASSIPGLAETQYF. The CDR3 region has the DNA TGTGCCAGTAGTATACCGGGACTAGCGGAGACGCAGTATTTT.

The gene calls are TRBV18 and TRBJ1-2; 7 bases align to TRBD1. With 3 bases clipped from V and 3 bases from J, the junction kept 4 bases outside the gene matches. Germline lookup yields CDR1 KGHSH and CDR2 LQKENI. The CDR3 extends over 14 amino acids. As DNA, the CDR3 is TGTGCCAGCTCACCCACCGGGACAGACTATGGCTACACCTTC. Its translation: CASSPTGTDYGYTF.

The rearrangement links TRBV19 to TRBJ1-4; no firm D call. There are 12 residues in the CDR3. CDR1 LNHDA and CDR2 SQIVND come from the germline V gene (reference sequence). V lost 5 bases, J lost 8 bases, and 9 bases lay in between. CDR3 protein: CASSAVGEKLFF. The CDR3 DNA sequence: TGTGCCAGTAGTGCAGTAGGGGAAAAACTGTTTTTT.

The chain employs TRBV5-1 and TRBJ2-4; perhaps TRBD1 as D (5 bases). CDR3 size: 14 residues. Germline V CDR1 and CDR2: SGHRS, YFSETQ. Trimming took 1 base from V and 5 from J, leaving 10 bases between them. The CDR3 coding sequence is TGCGCCAGCAGCTTGATGCAGGGTCAAAACATTCAGTACTTC. This encodes CASSLMQGQNIQYF.

The chain has TRBV7-2 and TRBJ2-5; D may match TRBD1 or TRBD2 (5 bases each). CDR3 length equals 15 residues. Trimming removed 6 bases from V and 1 base from J, with 15 bases in between. Looked up from germline, CDR1 is SGHTA and CDR2 is FQGNSA. The CDR3 region is CASRSGTGIQETQYF. Here the CDR3 DNA reads TGTGCCAGCAGATCCGGGACGGGGATCCAAGAGACCCAGTACTTC.

The V call is TRBV7-8, the J call TRBJ1-2; tentatively, D is TRBD1 (6 bases). Trimming cost V 5 bases and J 5 bases, with 15 bases left between them. The CDR3 consists of 14 residues. Germline V CDR1 and CDR2: SGHVS, FQNEAQ. The CDR3, as DNA: TGTGCCAGCAGCCTAGGGGGTGGGGAGTATGGCTACACCTTC. Amino acid sequence: CASSLGGGEYGYTF.

This rearrangement joins TRBV27 to TRBJ1-5; possible D gene TRBD1, 6 bases. Germline V gives CDR1 MNHEY, CDR2 SMNVEV (reference sequence). CDR3 size: 15 residues. Trimming removed 6 bases at V and 7 bases at J, with 19 bases between. DNA of the CDR3: TGTGCCAGCAGAACCACACAGGGTCTCGGGCAGCCCCAGCATTTT. It specifies CASRTTQGLGQPQHF.

Here the CDR3 DNA reads TGCGCCAGCAGTGAGTCTCGCCCGGGACTAGCGAGGACCGGGGAGCTGTTTTTT. Translating gives CASSESRPGLARTGELFF. The chain has TRBV10-1 and TRBJ2-2; 10 positions match TRBD2. Germline CDR1 reads WNHNN; CDR2 reads SYGVQD (reference sequence). The CDR3 covers 18 residues. The junction had 9 bases not matched to a gene; V was cut back by 0 bases and J by 5 bases.

J is TRBJ2-2 and V is TRBV7-8, with D uncertain. This CDR3 has 15 residues. Germline assignment: CDR1 SGHVS and CDR2 FQNEAQ. Trimming took off 4 bases at V and 4 bases at J, with 13 bases between the two ends. CDR3 coding DNA: TGTGCCAGCAGCTCCCGGGCTAAACCCACCGGGGAGCTGTTTTTT. Its translation: CASSSRAKPTGELFF.

The rearrangement links TRBV5-1 to TRBJ1-5, with D possibly matching TRBD1 (6 bases). CDR3 size: 14 residues. The V end lost 0 bases, the J end lost 3 bases, and 7 bases lay between the germline ends. Germline V gene data show CDR1 as SGHRS and CDR2 as YFSETQ. CDR3 sequence (DNA): TGCGCCAGCAGCTTGGGGACAGCCAATCAGCCCCAGCATTTT. Encoded protein: CASSLGTANQPQHF.

This sequence joins TRBV18 and TRBJ2-2; no reliable D call. With 4 bases removed from V and 1 base from J, the gap between germline ends came to 7 bases. The CDR3 loop spans 14 amino acids. The germline CDR1 and CDR2 sequences are KGHSH and LQKENI. The CDR3 protein is CASSHKRNTGELFF. Here the CDR3 DNA reads TGTGCCAGCTCACACAAGAGGAACACCGGGGAGCTGTTTTTT.

This clone was seen more than once but under ten times. The chain recombines TRBV7-9 with TRBJ1-1; D is unresolved. V was clipped by 0 bases and J by 1 base, with 6 bases between them. There are 14 residues in the CDR3. Per germline, CDR1 SEHNR and CDR2 FQNEAQ (reference sequence). CDR3 sequence (DNA): TGTGCCAGCAGCTTAGCTGTTTGGAACACTGAAGCTTTCTTT. As protein: CASSLAVWNTEAFF.

The chain couples TRBV5-1 to TRBJ2-7, with 10 bases identical to TRBD2. V was pared by 2 bases and J by 1 base, with 3 bases of the junction left unmatched. The CDR3 is made up of 15 amino acids. The germline V gene has CDR1 SGHRS and CDR2 YFSETQ. As DNA, the CDR3 is TGCGCCAGCAGCTTCACTAGCGGGGTTTCCTACGAGCAGTACTTC. Amino acid sequence: CASSFTSGVSYEQYF.

The chain uses TRBV7-2 and TRBJ1-5, with 12 bases aligning to TRBD1. V trimming: 5 bases; J trimming: 7 bases; junction bases outside the gene matches: 9. Germline CDR1 is SGHTA and CDR2 is FQGNSA. The CDR3 spans 16 residues. The CDR3 DNA is TGTGCCAGCAGCAGGGGACAGGGGGCTACGGGGCAGCCCCAGCATTTT. Translation: CASSRGQGATGQPQHF. The variable domain in full, completed from reference TRBV7-2 and TRBJ1-5, reads GAGVSQSPSNKVTEKGKDVELRCDPISGHTALYWYRQSLGQGLEFLIYFQGNSAPDKSGLPSDRFSAERTGGSVSTLTIQRTQQEDSAVYLCASSRGQGATGQPQHFGDGTRLSIL.

The chain links TRBV7-2 to TRBJ1-1; D gene ambiguous. This CDR3 has 11 residues. The germline V gene has CDR1 SGHTA and CDR2 FQGNSA. V was trimmed by 5 bases and J by 8 bases, leaving 9 bases between them. The CDR3 is CASSTLGEAFF. The CDR3 DNA is TGTGCCAGCAGCACCCTGGGGGAAGCTTTCTTT.

This chain joins TRBV9 and TRBJ1-4; D unresolved. CDR1 is SGDLS, CDR2 YYNGEE, per germline. CDR3 length: 14 residues. The germline V and J ends were trimmed by 0 bases and 4 bases, with 7 bases remaining between them. CDR3 protein: CASSVAGCNEKLFF. DNA of the CDR3: TGTGCCAGCAGCGTAGCGGGCTGTAATGAAAAACTGTTTTTT.

This chain connects TRBV6-5 to TRBJ2-5; 9 nucleotides align to TRBD2. V was clipped by 0 bases and J by 5 bases; unmatched bases: 7. The CDR3 totals 16 residues. CDR1 is MNHEY, CDR2 SVGAGI, per germline. The CDR3 DNA reads TGTGCCAGCAGTTACTCCATAGCGGGGGCCGGGGAGACCCAGTACTTC. Translated: CASSYSIAGAGETQYF.

The J gene is TRBJ2-5, the V gene TRBV11-2, with 13 bases lining up with TRBD2. This CDR3 contains 16 residues. Germline CDR1 and CDR2: SGHAT and FQNNGV. Trimming at V came to 5 bases and at J to 11 bases, leaving 14 bases not matched to a gene. The CDR3 region has the DNA TGTGCCAGCAGCGTCAGACTAGCGGGGGGCGATATATCTCAGTACTTC. Translation: CASSVRLAGGDISQYF.

V usage is TRBV10-1 and J usage is TRBJ2-7; 12 bases are a match to TRBD2. Trimming cost V 11 bases and J 0 bases; bases outside gene matches: 8. The germline CDR1 and CDR2 sequences are WNHNN and SYGVQD (reference sequence). The CDR3 has 15 residues. The CDR3 nucleotides are TGCGCCGCCATTACTAGCGGGGGGAGCTCCTACGAGCAGTACTTC. Residues: CAAITSGGSSYEQYF.